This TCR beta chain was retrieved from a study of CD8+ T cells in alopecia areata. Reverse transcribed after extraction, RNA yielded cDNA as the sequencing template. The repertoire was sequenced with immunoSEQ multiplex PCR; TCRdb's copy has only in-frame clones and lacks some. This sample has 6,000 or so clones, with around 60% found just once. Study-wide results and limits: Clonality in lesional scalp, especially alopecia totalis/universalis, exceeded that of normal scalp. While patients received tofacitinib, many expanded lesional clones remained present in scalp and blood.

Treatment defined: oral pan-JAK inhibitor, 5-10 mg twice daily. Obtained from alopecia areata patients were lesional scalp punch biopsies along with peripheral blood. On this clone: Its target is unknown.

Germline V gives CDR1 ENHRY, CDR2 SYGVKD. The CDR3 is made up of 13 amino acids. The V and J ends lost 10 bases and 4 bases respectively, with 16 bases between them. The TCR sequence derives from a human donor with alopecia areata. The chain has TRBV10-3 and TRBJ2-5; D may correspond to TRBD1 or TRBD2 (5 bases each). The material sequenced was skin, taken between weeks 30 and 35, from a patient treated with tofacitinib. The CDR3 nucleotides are TGTGCCAGCGGTGAGAGGGGCTTAGAGACCCAGTACTTC. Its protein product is CASGERGLETQYF.